A single sample gave rise to the 27 T cell receptor beta chains below, sequenced in a study of cytomegalovirus exposure and HLA in healthy donors. PCR primers comprised 60 Vbeta and 13 Jbeta primers. Profiled with immunoSEQ multiplex PCR; TCRdb holds only in-frame clones, not every one. This sample's table has 38,000 or so clones. The sequenced sample was PBMCs. The receptors were sampled from a man aged 35 to 55 in good health and CMV-seropositive.

The chain has TRBV6-4 and TRBJ2-1; no clear D gene. V was pared by 6 bases and J by 0 bases, with 6 bases between. Looked up from germline, CDR1 is MRHNA and CDR2 is SNTAGT. This CDR3 has 13 amino acids. The CDR3 bases are TGTGCCAGCAGCTACGACTCCTACAATGAGCAGTTCTTC. This encodes CASSYDSYNEQFF.

V usage is TRBV4-3 and J usage is TRBJ1-2, with D tentatively TRBD1 (5 bases). The CDR3 has 14 amino acids. The germline V and J ends were trimmed by 3 bases and 5 bases, with 13 bases remaining between them. Germline V gene sequence: CDR1 LGHNA, CDR2 YSLEER. The CDR3 sequence: CASSQEYQGYGYTF. In nucleotides, the CDR3 is TGCGCCAGCAGCCAGGAGTACCAGGGTTATGGCTACACCTTC.

The chain's CDR3 is CSVAGGSYEQYF. CDR3 DNA: TGCAGCGTGGCGGGCGGCTCCTACGAGCAGTACTTC. The chain carries TRBV29-1 and TRBJ2-7; maybe TRBD2 (5 bases). CDR1 and CDR2 from the germline V gene are SQVTM and ANQGSEA. There are 12 residues in the CDR3. With 6 bases removed from V and 0 bases from J, the gap between germline ends came to 9 bases.

The chain has TRBV12-5 and TRBJ2-5, with 14 bases identical to TRBD2. In germline, CDR1 is LGHNT, CDR2 FRNRAP. Trimming at V came to 1 base and at J to 4 bases, leaving 11 bases not matched to a gene. This CDR3 spans 19 amino acids. The CDR3 DNA is TGTGCTAGTGGTTTGGCCGGACTAGCGGGAGGCCCTTCGCGAGAGACCCAGTACTTC. Translated: CASGLAGLAGGPSRETQYF.

The rearrangement links TRBV21-1 to TRBJ1-1; the DNA was not used to check the table's D call, TRBD1. TRBV21-1 is a pseudogene. The CDR3 contains 15 residues. CDR3 residues: CASSSPGTGNTEAFF. CDR3 bases: TGTGCCAGCAGCAGCCCCGGGACAGGGAATACTGAAGCTTTCTTT.

This rearrangement joins TRBV5-4 to TRBJ1-2; 8 nucleotides align to TRBD1. Germline CDR1 SGHNT, CDR2 YYREEE (reference sequence). The CDR3 covers 14 residues. Unmatched junction bases numbered 5, after V lost 3 bases and J lost 4 bases. CDR3 sequence: CASSSKQGVYGYTF. In nucleotides, the CDR3 is TGTGCCAGCAGCTCGAAACAGGGGGTCTATGGCTACACCTTC.

V gene TRBV7-9 combines with J gene TRBJ1-6, with TRBD1 identical over 8 bases. After removal of 5 bases from V and 10 bases from J, the junction contained 13 bases not matched to a gene. The CDR3 contains 16 residues. In germline, CDR1 is SEHNR, CDR2 FQNEAQ (reference sequence). CDR3 in DNA: TGTGCCAGCAGCCAAAGAATCGGACAGGGCGAATCACCCCTCCACTTT. Amino acid sequence: CASSQRIGQGESPLHF.

This chain joins TRBV6-5 and TRBJ2-7; D is undetermined. With 6 bases removed from V and 4 bases from J, the gap between germline ends came to 13 bases. The CDR3 totals 13 residues. CDR1 and CDR2 (germline): MNHEY, SVGAGI. This CDR3 is CASSVGYGYEQYF. The CDR3 DNA reads TGTGCCAGCAGCGTCGGGTATGGGTACGAGCAGTACTTC.

DNA of the CDR3: TGTGCCAGCAGCTCGGTCCCGACAGAAACCACTGAAGCTTTCTTT. It codes for CASSSVPTETTEAFF. The chain joins TRBV7-3 to TRBJ1-1; tentatively, D is TRBD1 (5 bases). V was pared by 4 bases and J by 4 bases, with 16 bases between. CDR3 size: 15 residues. Per the germline V gene, CDR1 is SGHTA and CDR2 is FQGTGA. Looking up the rest from reference TRBV7-3 and TRBJ1-1 gives the full variable domain: GAGVSQTPSNKVTEKGKYVELRCDPISGHTALYWYRQSLGQGPEFLIYFQGTGAADDSGLPNDRFFAVRPEGSVSTLKIQRTERGDSAVYLCASSSVPTETTEAFFGQGTRLTVV.

The chain couples TRBV15 to TRBJ2-5; 12 nucleotides match TRBD2. The V and J ends lost 0 bases and 5 bases, in that order; junction bases with no gene match: 10. CDR3 length: 18 amino acids. Germline CDR1 reads LNHNV; CDR2 reads YYDKDF (reference sequence). The CDR3 sequence is CATSRDAGGLAGPETQYF. DNA of the CDR3: TGTGCCACCAGCAGAGACGCCGGGGGACTAGCGGGCCCGGAGACCCAGTACTTC.

V gene TRBV10-2 combines with J gene TRBJ2-7; 8 bases are shared with TRBD2. The CDR3 totals 13 residues. Germline CDR1 and CDR2: WSHSY and SAAADI. V lost 4 bases and J lost 5; bases outside the gene matches: 4. DNA of the CDR3: TGCGCCAGCAGTGTCCGGGGGGGGAACGAGCAGTACTTC. It yields the protein CASSVRGGNEQYF.

The rearrangement links TRBV2 to TRBJ2-7, with 8 bases that match TRBD1. The CDR3 is 13 residues long. The J segment lost 5 bases and the V segment lost 4 bases, leaving 4 bases of the junction unmatched. Germline CDR1 is SNHLY and CDR2 is FYNNEI. The CDR3, as DNA: TGTGCCAGCAGTGGACAGGGGACCCACGAGCAGTACTTC. Its protein product is CASSGQGTHEQYF.

The V call is TRBV30, the J call TRBJ2-2, with 8 positions matching TRBD2. Germline loops: CDR1 GTSNPN, CDR2 SVGIG (reference sequence). The CDR3 is made up of 16 amino acids. J was trimmed by 0 bases and V by 0 bases; bases with no gene match: 3. The CDR3 nucleotides read TGTGCCTGGAGTGTCCCGCGGGGGGCGAACACCGGGGAGCTGTTTTTT. The encoded protein is CAWSVPRGANTGELFF.

The chain is built from TRBV5-4 and TRBJ2-5; D is possibly TRBD2 (6 bases). V shed 5 bases and J shed 4 bases, with 18 bases lying between them. The CDR3 spans 15 residues. Looked up from germline, CDR1 is SGHNT and CDR2 is YYREEE (reference sequence). This CDR3 is CASSVDFGGGETQYF. The CDR3 bases are TGTGCCAGCAGTGTGGATTTCGGGGGTGGAGAGACCCAGTACTTC.

The gene calls are TRBV5-1 and TRBJ2-3; TRBD2 agrees at 11 bases. This CDR3 has 15 residues. Germline assignment: CDR1 SGHRS and CDR2 YFSETQ. With 5 bases clipped from V and 6 bases from J, the junction kept 8 bases outside the gene matches. In DNA, the CDR3 is TGCGCCAGCAGGCAGCTAGCGGGAGGTACGGATACGCAGTATTTT. It is translated as CASRQLAGGTDTQYF. The variable domain in full, completed from reference TRBV5-1 and TRBJ2-3, reads KAGVTQTPRYLIKTRGQQVTLSCSPISGHRSVSWYQQTPGQGLQFLFEYFSETQRNKGNFPGRFSGRQFSNSRSEMNVSTLELGDSALYLCASRQLAGGTDTQYFGPGTRLTVL.

The chain links TRBV9 to TRBJ2-3, with a tentative D call TRBD2 (5 bases). This CDR3 is 16 amino acids long. Trimming left V 1 base short and J 3 bases short, with 15 bases between. Germline loops: CDR1 SGDLS, CDR2 YYNGEE. The CDR3 sequence is CASSVSGYPGTDTQYF. CDR3 coding DNA: TGTGCCAGCAGCGTATCCGGCTACCCGGGGACAGATACGCAGTATTTT.

CDR3 residues: CASSLALTWWPKNIQYF. In nucleotides, the CDR3 is TGCGCCAGCAGCTTGGCCTTGACTTGGTGGCCCAAAAACATTCAGTACTTC. The rearrangement joins TRBV5-1 to TRBJ2-4, with D unresolved. Trimming pared 0 bases from V and 2 bases from J, leaving 15 bases between. The CDR3 sequence is 17 residues long. In germline, CDR1 is SGHRS, CDR2 YFSETQ.

The chain has TRBV10-3 and TRBJ2-6, with a possible D match to TRBD2 (6 bases). The germline V and J ends were trimmed by 4 bases and 0 bases, with 13 bases remaining between them. From germline, CDR1 is ENHRY and CDR2 SYGVKD. The CDR3 is 17 amino acids. DNA of the CDR3: TGTGCCATCAGTGGCGGGGACGGGAGCTCTGGGGCCAACGTCCTGACTTTC. Translation: CAISGGDGSSGANVLTF.

This sequence joins TRBV5-1 and TRBJ2-7, with a weak D call TRBD1 (5 bases). Trimming removed 2 bases from V and 5 bases from J, with 20 bases in between. Germline CDR1 is SGHRS and CDR2 is YFSETQ. The CDR3 sequence is 16 residues long. The CDR3 here is CASSLSPQGESDEQYF. CDR3 coding DNA: TGCGCCAGCAGCTTAAGCCCCCAGGGTGAGTCTGACGAGCAGTACTTC.

V and J are TRBV7-9 and TRBJ2-7; no firm D call. The CDR3 extends over 13 amino acids. Germline assignment: CDR1 SEHNR and CDR2 FQNEAQ (reference sequence). Trimming pared 5 bases from V and 3 bases from J, leaving 11 bases between. In DNA form, the CDR3 reads TGTGCCAGCAGCACCACTGTCGACTACGAGCAGTACTTC. The encoded protein is CASSTTVDYEQYF.

The chain combines TRBV10-3 with TRBJ1-2; TRBD1 matches at 8 bases. V trimming: 3 bases; J trimming: 6 bases; junction bases outside the gene matches: 6. There are 14 residues in the CDR3. The V gene's germline CDR1 is ENHRY and CDR2 SYGVKD. The CDR3 sequence: CAISDVTGAHGYTF. The CDR3 coding sequence is TGTGCCATCAGTGATGTGACAGGGGCTCATGGCTACACCTTC.

The chain recombines TRBV30 with TRBJ1-5, with D possibly being TRBD1 (5 bases). Trimming cost V 0 bases and J 6 bases, with 12 bases left between them. This CDR3 region has 14 residues. Germline CDR1 GTSNPN, CDR2 SVGIG (reference sequence). This CDR3 reads CAWSVGGAPQPQHF. DNA for the CDR3: TGTGCCTGGAGTGTAGGTGGGGCCCCTCAGCCCCAGCATTTT.

V usage is TRBV2 and J usage is TRBJ2-2, with a tentative D call TRBD1 (6 bases). This CDR3 contains 12 residues. Per germline, CDR1 SNHLY and CDR2 FYNNEI. V gave up 7 bases and J gave up 7 bases, with 10 bases separating them. The CDR3: CASNEGVGELFF. CDR3 DNA sequence: TGTGCCAGCAACGAGGGGGTCGGGGAGCTGTTTTTT.

The chain joins TRBV28 to TRBJ2-1; TRBD1 aligns across 9 bases. This CDR3 comprises 15 residues. J was trimmed by 4 bases and V by 4 bases; bases with no gene match: 5. CDR1 and CDR2 (germline): MDHEN, SYDVKM. This CDR3 reads CASSSPTGGYNEQFF. The CDR3 DNA is TGTGCCAGCAGTTCCCCGACAGGGGGTTACAATGAGCAGTTCTTC.

The J gene is TRBJ1-5, the V gene TRBV28; D is perhaps TRBD1 (6 bases). This CDR3 region has 15 residues. V was cut by 3 bases and J by 1 base, with 10 bases left in between. Germline V gives CDR1 MDHEN, CDR2 SYDVKM. The CDR3 sequence: CASSLQGTSNQPQHF. The CDR3 nucleotides are TGTGCCAGCAGTTTGCAGGGGACGAGCAATCAGCCCCAGCATTTT.

This sequence joins TRBV25-1 and TRBJ2-2, with 12 bases lining up with TRBD1. The CDR3 sequence is 16 residues long. The J segment lost 7 bases and the V segment lost 4 bases, leaving 7 bases of the junction unmatched. Germline CDR1 and CDR2: MGHDK and SYGVNS. The CDR3 nucleotides are TGTGCCAGCAGTGCCTCCGGGACAGGGGGCTTCGGGGAGCTGTTTTTT. Amino acids: CASSASGTGGFGELFF.

This chain joins TRBV5-6 and TRBJ2-1; the match to TRBD1 covers 8 bases. Germline V CDR1 and CDR2: SGHDT, YYEEEE. Unmatched junction bases numbered 7, after V lost 4 bases and J lost 4 bases. The CDR3 totals 15 residues. CDR3 loop: CASSGTGLRYNEQFF. DNA of the CDR3: TGTGCCAGCAGCGGGACAGGTCTGAGATACAATGAGCAGTTCTTC.